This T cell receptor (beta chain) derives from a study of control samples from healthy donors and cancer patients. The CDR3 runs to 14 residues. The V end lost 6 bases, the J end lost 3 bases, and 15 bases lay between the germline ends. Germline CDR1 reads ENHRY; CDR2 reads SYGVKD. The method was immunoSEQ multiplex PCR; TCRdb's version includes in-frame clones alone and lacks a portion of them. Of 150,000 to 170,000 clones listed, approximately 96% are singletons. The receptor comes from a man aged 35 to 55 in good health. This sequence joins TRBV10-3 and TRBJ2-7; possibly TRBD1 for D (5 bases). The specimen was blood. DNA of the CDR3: TGTGCCATCAGGAGGAATCAGGGAAACTACGAGCAGTACTTC. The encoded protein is CAIRRNQGNYEQYF.